The 30 T cell receptor beta chains given below trace back to one sample, sequenced in a study of blood T cell repertoires in COVID-19. Sequencing was performed with immunoSEQ multiplex PCR; in TCRdb, only in-frame clones are kept and a portion is missing. This sample has around 100,000 clones, with roughly 79% found just once. The sequenced sample consisted of peripheral blood. Receptors were obtained from a man between 65 and 85 years old with active or convalescent COVID-19.

This clone was observed a handful of times. This chain links TRBV27 with TRBJ1-2, with 9 positions matching TRBD1. V lost 8 bases and J lost 4; bases outside the gene matches: 17. This CDR3 has 17 residues. Per germline, CDR1 MNHEY and CDR2 SMNVEV (reference sequence). The CDR3 reads CASGGQGSITAFYGYTF. For the CDR3, the DNA is TGTGCCAGCGGAGGACAGGGGTCGATTACGGCCTTCTATGGCTACACCTTC.

V usage is TRBV7-2 and J usage is TRBJ2-7; D is unclear. The CDR3 runs 14 residues. Germline lookup yields CDR1 SGHTA and CDR2 FQGNSA. Trimming removed 1 base from V and 6 bases from J, with 13 bases in between. This CDR3 is CASSLGQAMGEQYF. The CDR3, as DNA: TGTGCCAGCAGCTTAGGCCAGGCAATGGGCGAGCAGTACTTC.

The V and J genes are TRBV4-1 and TRBJ2-3; 7 nucleotides match TRBD1. This CDR3 is built from 16 residues. Germline assignment: CDR1 MGHRA and CDR2 YSYEKL. The trim removed 1 base at V and 2 bases at J, leaving 6 bases unmatched. The CDR3 nucleotides are TGCGCCAGCAGCCAAGTTACAGGGGTTTCCACAGATACGCAGTATTTT. Its translation: CASSQVTGVSTDTQYF.

V is TRBV7-3 and J is TRBJ2-7; TRBD2 agrees at 9 bases. Germline values: CDR1 SGHTA, CDR2 FQGTGA. V shed 0 bases, J shed 4 bases, and the junction held 7 bases outside the gene matches. This CDR3 has 16 residues. CDR3: CASSLTRASGAYEQYF. CDR3 nucleotide sequence: TGTGCCAGCAGCTTAACAAGGGCTAGCGGGGCTTACGAGCAGTACTTC.

The genes are TRBV7-9 and TRBJ2-3; maybe TRBD2 (5 bases). Per the germline V gene, CDR1 is SEHNR and CDR2 is FQNEAQ (reference sequence). V lost 4 bases to trimming and J lost 4 bases, with 9 bases between them. The length of the CDR3 is 13 residues. CDR3 in DNA: TGTGCCAGCAGCTCTACTAGTGCAGATACGCAGTATTTT. It specifies CASSSTSADTQYF.

J is TRBJ1-5 and V is TRBV4-1; 7 nucleotides agree with TRBD1. V dropped 7 bases and J dropped 2; count of bases not matched to a gene: 8. Per germline, CDR1 MGHRA and CDR2 YSYEKL. The CDR3 is 15 residues long. The CDR3 reads CASTPTGYGNQPQHF. The CDR3 DNA is TGCGCCAGCACCCCGACAGGGTATGGCAATCAGCCCCAGCATTTT.

This clone has a handful of counts. The chain uses TRBV4-1 and TRBJ2-3, with 7 bases matching TRBD2. Trimming took 4 bases from V and 6 from J; bases not matched to a gene: 1. Germline V gene data show CDR1 as MGHRA and CDR2 as YSYEKL. The CDR3 runs 12 residues. Here the CDR3 reads CASSLGRDTQYF. In nucleotides, the CDR3 is TGCGCCAGCAGCCTCGGGAGGGATACGCAGTATTTT.

The V gene is TRBV6-6, the J gene TRBJ2-2; the match to TRBD2 covers 12 bases. CDR1 MNHNY and CDR2 SVGAGI come from the germline V gene (reference sequence). The V segment lost 6 bases and the J segment 5 bases; nucleotides outside the gene matches: 4. The CDR3 extends over 15 amino acids. CDR3 bases: TGTGCCAGCAGCCCACTAGCGGGAGGAACCGGGGAGCTGTTTTTT. Translating gives CASSPLAGGTGELFF.

Points on this clone: Other DNA sequences in this specimen translate into the identical CDR3. V is TRBV3-1 (or the pseudogene TRBV3-2) and J is TRBJ2-3, with 11 nucleotides matching TRBD2. V gave up 5 bases and J gave up 0 bases; unmatched junction bases: 1. Germline lookup yields CDR1 LGHDT and CDR2 YNNKEL (reference sequence). The CDR3 sequence is 15 residues long. The CDR3 is CASSIAGGSTDTQYF. Here the CDR3 DNA reads TGTGCCAGCAGCATAGCGGGAGGGAGCACAGATACGCAGTATTTT.

The CDR3 loop is CASSLSRTGGTDTQYF. DNA of the CDR3: TGCGCCAGCTCCCTCAGCCGTACAGGGGGCACAGATACGCAGTATTTT. This chain joins TRBV4-1 and TRBJ2-3, with TRBD1 matching over 7 bases. V lost 8 bases, J lost 1 base, and 12 bases stayed unmatched. Germline CDR1 is MGHRA and CDR2 is YSYEKL. The CDR3 is 16 amino acids.

This chain connects TRBV18 to TRBJ2-4, with TRBD1 identical over 7 bases. The CDR3 is made up of 13 amino acids. Germline assignment: CDR1 KGHSH and CDR2 LQKENI. The V and J ends lost 4 bases and 7 bases, in that order; junction bases with no gene match: 4. CDR3 sequence (DNA): TGTGCCAGCTCACGGGACAGAGAGAACATTCAGTACTTC. Protein: CASSRDRENIQYF. Together with reference TRBV18 and TRBJ2-4, the CDR3 gives the full variable domain: NAGVMQNPRHLVRRRGQEARLRCSPMKGHSHVYWYRQLPEEGLKFMVYLQKENIIDESGMPKERFSAEFPKEGPSILRIQQVVRGDSAAYFCASSRDRENIQYFGAGTRLSVL.

The CDR3 nucleotides read TGCGCCAGCAGCTTGGCCTCAGGGGATGGCTACACCTTC. Its translation is CASSLASGDGYTF. J is TRBJ1-2 and V is TRBV5-1, with D tentatively TRBD1 (6 bases). The germline gives CDR1 SGHRS, CDR2 YFSETQ. This CDR3 is 13 amino acids long. V lost 0 bases to trimming and J lost 6 bases, with 9 bases between them.

This rearrangement joins TRBV5-4 to TRBJ2-4; 7 bases fit TRBD1. The CDR3 has 13 residues. CDR1 is SGHNT, CDR2 YYREEE, per germline (reference sequence). The J segment lost 6 bases and the V segment lost 4 bases, leaving 4 bases of the junction unmatched. The CDR3 loop reads CASSTGTVNIQYF. The CDR3 nucleotides read TGTGCCAGCAGCACCGGGACAGTAAACATTCAGTACTTC.

The V gene is TRBV18, the J gene TRBJ1-1; possibly TRBD1 for D (6 bases). Per germline, CDR1 KGHSH and CDR2 LQKENI. Trimming cost V 5 bases and J 1 base, with 14 bases left between them. The CDR3 is made up of 15 amino acids. For the CDR3, the DNA is TGTGCCAGCTCAGGGGGCGTTCCGGGGAACACTGAAGCTTTCTTT. It is translated as CASSGGVPGNTEAFF.

The chain combines TRBV24-1 with TRBJ2-1; tentatively, D is TRBD2 (6 bases). CDR1 is KGHDR, CDR2 SFDVKD, per germline. The length of the CDR3 is 16 residues. The V end was cut by 1 base, the J end by 6 bases, with 15 bases between. The CDR3 coding sequence is TGTGCCACCAGTGATTTCAATGGGGGGTTTATCAATGAGCAGTTCTTC. Protein product: CATSDFNGGFINEQFF.

This clone was recorded only once. This chain connects TRBV5-6 to TRBJ2-2, with TRBD1 identical over 9 bases. The CDR3 spans 15 residues. With 6 bases clipped from V and 5 bases from J, the junction kept 8 bases outside the gene matches. The germline V gene has CDR1 SGHDT and CDR2 YYEEEE. CDR3: CASNPGQGVTGELFF. The CDR3 DNA follows: TGTGCCAGCAACCCGGGACAGGGCGTGACCGGGGAGCTGTTTTTT.

The chain couples TRBV4-1 to TRBJ2-1; 8 positions agree with TRBD2. The CDR3 runs to 18 residues. The junction had 16 bases not matched to a gene; V was cut back by 4 bases and J by 5 bases. The germline CDR1 and CDR2 sequences are MGHRA and YSYEKL. For the CDR3, the DNA is TGCGCCAGCAGCCCCCTGGGGCGGGGGGTCCGATGGGACAATGAGCAGTTCTTC. Translated: CASSPLGRGVRWDNEQFF.

The chain joins TRBV27 to TRBJ2-7; tentative D call: TRBD1 (5 bases). Looked up from germline, CDR1 is MNHEY and CDR2 is SMNVEV (reference sequence). This CDR3 is 13 amino acids long. Trimming removed 2 bases at V and 6 bases at J, with 11 bases between. The CDR3 bases are TGTGCCAGCAGTTTAGATGGCAGGGTCGAGCAGTACTTC. Amino acids: CASSLDGRVEQYF.

The chain is built from TRBV7-2 and TRBJ2-7; a weak D match, TRBD1 (5 bases). Germline V gives CDR1 SGHTA, CDR2 FQGNSA. Trimming left V 2 bases short and J 0 bases short, with 17 bases between. The CDR3 sequence is 17 residues long. The CDR3 loop reads CASSLSQGWPPSYEQYF. Here the CDR3 DNA reads TGTGCCAGCAGCTTATCCCAGGGATGGCCCCCCTCCTACGAGCAGTACTTC.

V and J are TRBV3-1 (or the pseudogene TRBV3-2) and TRBJ1-2; D is perhaps TRBD1 (6 bases). The CDR3 runs to 15 residues. Germline V gene lookup returns CDR1 LGHDT and CDR2 YNNKEL (reference sequence). V was clipped by 0 bases and J by 8 bases, with 16 bases between them. The CDR3 is CASSQDGVTGPGYTF. CDR3 coding DNA: TGTGCCAGCAGCCAAGATGGGGTCACAGGGCCCGGCTACACCTTC.

This clone was observed at least ten times. The chain carries TRBV20-1 and TRBJ2-1, with D uncertain. The CDR3 has 11 amino acids. The ends were cut back, 3 bases at V and 15 bases at J, with 15 bases in the middle. Germline loops: CDR1 DFQATT, CDR2 SNEGSKA (reference sequence). Written as DNA, the CDR3 is TGCAGTGCTAGCAAGGATAGGAGCAGGTTCTTC. It yields the protein CSASKDRSRFF.

This clone was counted once. The chain recombines TRBV29-1 with TRBJ2-7, with D maybe TRBD1 (5 bases). The V end lost 2 bases, the J end lost 3 bases, and 17 bases lay between the germline ends. CDR1 SQVTM and CDR2 ANQGSEA come from the germline V gene. This CDR3 region has 15 residues. CDR3 in amino acids: CSVELMTAQNYEQYF. The CDR3 DNA follows: TGCAGCGTTGAATTGATGACAGCTCAAAACTACGAGCAGTACTTC.

The table lists this clone with a count of one. The chain joins TRBV19 to TRBJ1-5; the D gene is possibly TRBD1 (5 bases). Trimming removed 0 bases from V and 5 bases from J, with 11 bases in between. CDR3 length equals 15 residues. The germline gives CDR1 LNHDA, CDR2 SQIVND (reference sequence). CDR3 nucleotide sequence: TGTGCCAGTAGTATAGACAGGACACCTTATCAGCCCCAGCATTTT. Encoded protein: CASSIDRTPYQPQHF. Using reference TRBV19 and TRBJ1-5 for the parts outside the CDR3, the full variable domain is DGGITQSPKYLFRKEGQNVTLSCEQNLNHDAMYWYRQDPGQGLRLIYYSQIVNDFQKGDIAEGYSVSREKKESFPLTVTSAQKNPTAFYLCASSIDRTPYQPQHFGDGTRLSIL.

The chain combines TRBV18 with TRBJ1-1; TRBD1 matches 7 bases. After removal of 3 bases from V and 6 bases from J, the junction contained 7 bases not matched to a gene. This CDR3 spans 14 amino acids. Looked up from germline, CDR1 is KGHSH and CDR2 is LQKENI. The CDR3 region is CASSPAGGLAEAFF. The CDR3 DNA reads as TGTGCCAGCTCACCGGCAGGGGGATTGGCTGAAGCTTTCTTT. Full variable domain (outside the CDR3, taken from reference TRBV18 and TRBJ1-1): NAGVMQNPRHLVRRRGQEARLRCSPMKGHSHVYWYRQLPEEGLKFMVYLQKENIIDESGMPKERFSAEFPKEGPSILRIQQVVRGDSAAYFCASSPAGGLAEAFFGQGTRLTVV.

The chain is built from TRBV5-4 and TRBJ2-5; 8 bases are a match to TRBD2. CDR3 length: 14 residues. Trimming cost V 1 base and J 5 bases; bases outside gene matches: 4. Germline V gene sequence: CDR1 SGHNT, CDR2 YYREEE (reference sequence). The CDR3 is CASSLYSGAETQYF. In DNA, the CDR3 is TGTGCCAGCAGCTTGTATAGCGGGGCCGAGACCCAGTACTTC.

V usage is TRBV12-3 or TRBV12-4 and J usage is TRBJ2-5; TRBD2 is a possible D gene (6 bases). V lost 1 base and J 5 bases, leaving 8 bases between the germline ends. The CDR3 covers 13 residues. For the CDR3, the DNA is TGTGCCAGCAGTTTAGTGGGGAGGGAGACCCAGTACTTC. As protein: CASSLVGRETQYF.

V and J are TRBV7-3 and TRBJ2-3, with TRBD2 identical over 10 bases. Trimming took 5 bases from V and 1 from J; bases not matched to a gene: 3. The CDR3 runs 15 residues. Germline CDR1 and CDR2: SGHTA and FQGTGA. As DNA, the CDR3 is TGTGCCAGCAGCGACCTAGCGGGGGGCACAGATACGCAGTATTTT. As protein: CASSDLAGGTDTQYF.

The V gene is TRBV2, the J gene TRBJ1-4; TRBD1 aligns across 9 bases. The CDR3 runs 15 residues. Germline V gene sequence: CDR1 SNHLY, CDR2 FYNNEI. The V and J ends lost 3 bases and 5 bases, in that order; junction bases with no gene match: 4. The CDR3 region has the DNA TGTGCCAGCAGTGAGGGACAGGGTTCAAATGAAAAACTGTTTTTT. It translates to CASSEGQGSNEKLFF. The variable domain in full, completed from reference TRBV2 and TRBJ1-4, reads EPEVTQTPSHQVTQMGQEVILRCVPISNHLYFYWYRQILGQKVEFLVSFYNNEISEKSEIFDDQFSVERPDGSNFTLKIRSTKLEDSAMYFCASSEGQGSNEKLFFGSGTQLSVL.

The chain carries TRBV28 and TRBJ2-7, with D possibly matching TRBD2 (6 bases). Trimming cost V 1 base and J 4 bases, with 17 bases left between them. The CDR3 consists of 16 residues. Germline loops: CDR1 MDHEN, CDR2 SYDVKM. CDR3 DNA sequence: TGTGCCAGCAGTTTATTAGGAGCTACCGGGGGATACGAGCAGTACTTC. Its protein is CASSLLGATGGYEQYF.

This chain links TRBV15 with TRBJ2-2, with 15 bases lining up with TRBD2. The junction had 15 bases not matched to a gene; V was cut back by 7 bases and J by 3 bases. The CDR3 length is 20 residues. CDR1 is LNHNV, CDR2 YYDKDF, per germline (reference sequence). The CDR3 bases are TGTGCCACCAAACACGGATCGAGGGGGACTAGCGGGAGGTACACCGGGGAGCTGTTTTTT. This sequence encodes CATKHGSRGTSGRYTGELFF.